The entry below describes one T cell receptor (beta chain). Its antigen remains unidentified. PCR used 60 Vbeta primers and 13 Jbeta primers. Produced via immunoSEQ multiplex PCR; TCRdb's table is partial and in-frame only. The table records some 200,000 clones, more than 75% of them present only once. Trimming removed 3 bases from V and 5 bases from J, with 10 bases in between. CDR3 size: 12 residues. Germline values: CDR1 GTSNPN, CDR2 SVGIG (reference sequence). The sample originates from a study of cytomegalovirus exposure and HLA in healthy donors. Study-wide results and limits: Reportedly, fewer N-insertions than the approximately 690-donor mean appeared in an Asian-associated ancestry cluster in a later analysis.

This TCR came from a woman in her 50s in good health and CMV-seropositive. The specimen sequenced was PBMCs. This chain links TRBV30 with TRBJ1-1, with D possibly being TRBD1 (6 bases). The CDR3 DNA is TGTGCCTGGAGACGAGGGGGAACTGAAGCTTTCTTT. Translated, it gives CAWRRGGTEAFF.